This TCR beta chain was sequenced during a study of T cell responses to AZD1222 COVID-19 vaccine. The overall study: Investigators merged groups given second doses at roughly 4 or roughly 12 weeks. Study findings and constraints: Vaccine-associated CD4 TCRs ranged over spike, dominating at 160-218 and 743-854. There were repertoire samples only from the period after the peak T cell response. Clonal diversity was possibly underestimated; the donors were predominantly white British and more often female.

TCRdb's table, derived via immunoSEQ multiplex PCR, lists solely in-frame clones and lacks some. The repertoire includes 90,000 to 120,000 clones, 80% to 90% of them detected once, and around 9% sits in the top ten. Concerning this clone itself: Its specificity is not known.

Germline trimming cut 5 bases from V and 5 bases from J; bases unmatched to any gene: 9. From germline, CDR1 is SGHTA and CDR2 FQGNSA. CDR3 length: 15 amino acids. This chain connects TRBV7-2 to TRBJ2-7; 10 nucleotides line up with TRBD2. Sequencing was performed on peripheral blood, taken on day 0 of AZD1222 vaccination. The TCR originated in an adult in good health. The CDR3 region has the DNA TGTGCCAGCAGCGACCCGGGACTAGCGACCCACGAGCAGTACTTC. It encodes CASSDPGLATHEQYF.